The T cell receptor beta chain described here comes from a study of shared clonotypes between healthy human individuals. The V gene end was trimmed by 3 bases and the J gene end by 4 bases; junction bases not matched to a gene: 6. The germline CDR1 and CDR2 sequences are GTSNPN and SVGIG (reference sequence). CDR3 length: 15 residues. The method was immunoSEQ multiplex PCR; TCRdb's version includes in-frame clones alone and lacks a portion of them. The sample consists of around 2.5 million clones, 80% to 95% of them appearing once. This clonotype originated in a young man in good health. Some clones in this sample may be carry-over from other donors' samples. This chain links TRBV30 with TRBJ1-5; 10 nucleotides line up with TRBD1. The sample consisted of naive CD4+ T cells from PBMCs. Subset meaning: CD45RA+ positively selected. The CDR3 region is CAWRGTGALNQPQHF. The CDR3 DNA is TGTGCCTGGAGAGGGACAGGGGCTTTGAATCAGCCCCAGCATTTT. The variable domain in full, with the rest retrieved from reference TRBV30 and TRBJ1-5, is SQTIHQWPATLVQPVGSPLSLECTVEGTSNPNLYWYRQAAGRGLQLLFYSVGIGQISSEVPQNLSASRPQDRQFILSSKKLLLSDSGFYLCAWRGTGALNQPQHFGDGTRLSIL.